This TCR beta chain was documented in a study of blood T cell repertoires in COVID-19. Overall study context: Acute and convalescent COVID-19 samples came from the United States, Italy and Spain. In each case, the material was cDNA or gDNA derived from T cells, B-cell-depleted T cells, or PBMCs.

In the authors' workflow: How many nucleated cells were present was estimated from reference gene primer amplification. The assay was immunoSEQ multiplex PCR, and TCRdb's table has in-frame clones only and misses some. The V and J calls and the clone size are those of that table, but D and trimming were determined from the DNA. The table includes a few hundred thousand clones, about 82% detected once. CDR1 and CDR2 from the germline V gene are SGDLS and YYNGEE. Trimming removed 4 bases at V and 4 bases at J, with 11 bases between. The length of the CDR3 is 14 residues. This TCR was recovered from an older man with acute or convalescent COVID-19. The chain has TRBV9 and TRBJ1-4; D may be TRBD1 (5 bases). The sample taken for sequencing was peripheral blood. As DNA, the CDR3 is TGTGCCAGCAGCCCGCGACAGTTTAATGAAAAACTGTTTTTT. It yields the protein CASSPRQFNEKLFF.